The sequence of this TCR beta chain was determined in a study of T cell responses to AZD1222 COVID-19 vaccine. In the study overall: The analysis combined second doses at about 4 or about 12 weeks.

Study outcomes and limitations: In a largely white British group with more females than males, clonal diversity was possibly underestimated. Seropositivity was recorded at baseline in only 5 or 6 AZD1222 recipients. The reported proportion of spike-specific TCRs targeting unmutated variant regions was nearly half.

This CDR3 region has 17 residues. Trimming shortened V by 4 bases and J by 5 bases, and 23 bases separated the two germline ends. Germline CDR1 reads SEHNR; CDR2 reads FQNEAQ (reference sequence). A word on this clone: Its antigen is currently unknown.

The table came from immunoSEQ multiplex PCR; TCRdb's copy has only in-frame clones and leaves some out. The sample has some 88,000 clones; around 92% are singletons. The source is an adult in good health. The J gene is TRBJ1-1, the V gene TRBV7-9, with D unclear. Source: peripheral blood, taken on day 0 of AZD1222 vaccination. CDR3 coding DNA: TGTGCCAGCAGCTATAATATTCATAGCAGGAGTGGGACTGAAGCTTTCTTT. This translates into CASSYNIHSRSGTEAFF.